This TCR beta chain appears in the sequencing data of a study of CD8+ T cells in alopecia areata. The wider study: The study gave treated patients oral tofacitinib at 5 to 10 mg twice daily. For 6 to 18 months, tofacitinib was taken, and 6 months off drug followed. Points from the study as a whole: Alopecia totalis/universalis scalp especially showed more expanded CD8+ clones than normal scalp.

From germline, CDR1 is MGHDK and CDR2 SYGVNS. This CDR3 is built from 11 residues. Trimming pared 5 bases from V and 8 bases from J, leaving 9 bases between. On this clone itself: What it binds is not known.

cDNA reverse transcribed from extracted RNA served as the sequencing template. Assay: immunoSEQ multiplex PCR; the TCRdb copy retains only in-frame clones and omits some. The data hold some 150,000 clones, with approximately 70% observed a single time. The source is a human donor with alopecia areata. This rearrangement joins TRBV25-1 to TRBJ1-1; D unresolved. Sequencing used CD8+ T cells sorted from blood, obtained at week 0. In DNA, the CDR3 is TGTGCCAGCAGTAAAGGAGCAGAAGCTTTCTTT. This translates into CASSKGAEAFF.